Reported below is one T cell receptor beta chain. This sample stems from a study of OX40 agonist ivuxolimab in advanced cancers. Germline V lookup: CDR1 MNHNY, CDR2 SVGAGI (reference sequence). Losses at the gene ends were 6 bases for V and 1 base for J; bases not matched to a gene: 4. The CDR3 has 14 residues. The repertoire was sequenced with immunoSEQ multiplex PCR; TCRdb's copy has only in-frame clones and lacks some. The sample has around 140,000 clones, 90% seen once. The sequenced sample was CD4+ or CD8+ T cells sorted from blood, obtained in a trial of the OX40 agonist ivuxolimab. The TCR was taken from an adult with an advanced solid tumor such as melanoma, head and neck, liver or kidney cancer. The rearrangement joins TRBV6-6 to TRBJ1-1, with 8 bases identical to TRBD1. The CDR3 region is CASRLDRANTEAFF. The CDR3 DNA reads as TGTGCCAGCAGGTTGGACAGGGCGAACACTGAAGCTTTCTTT.